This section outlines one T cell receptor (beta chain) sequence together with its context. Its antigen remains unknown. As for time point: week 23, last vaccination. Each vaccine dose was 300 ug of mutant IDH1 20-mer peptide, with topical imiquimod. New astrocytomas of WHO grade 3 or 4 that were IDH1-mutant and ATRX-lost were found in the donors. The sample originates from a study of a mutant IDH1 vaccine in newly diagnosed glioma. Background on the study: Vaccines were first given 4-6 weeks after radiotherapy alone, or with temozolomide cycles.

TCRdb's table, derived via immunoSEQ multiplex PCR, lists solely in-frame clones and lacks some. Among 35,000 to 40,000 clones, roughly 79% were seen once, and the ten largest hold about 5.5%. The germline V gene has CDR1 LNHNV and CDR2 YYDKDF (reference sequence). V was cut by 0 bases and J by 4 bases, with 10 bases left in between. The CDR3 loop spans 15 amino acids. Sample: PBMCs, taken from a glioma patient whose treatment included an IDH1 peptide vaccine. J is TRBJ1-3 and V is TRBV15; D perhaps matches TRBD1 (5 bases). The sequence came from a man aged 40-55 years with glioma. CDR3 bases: TGTGCCACCAGCAGAGACCCAGGGCCCGGAAACACCATATATTTT. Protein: CATSRDPGPGNTIYF.